The source of this T cell receptor beta chain is a study of regulatory T cells in long-lasting Graves disease. Points from the study as a whole: Limited samples may have lowered accuracy.

The time point denotes: newly diagnosed GD, antithyroid drugs for less than 3 months. PBMCs were the source of the RNA used for TCR sequencing. Peripheral blood, approximately 9.6 milliliters of it, was drawn into EDTA tubes. Many counts were recorded for this clonotype. Its specificity is not known. With 5 bases removed from V and 2 bases from J, the gap between germline ends came to 16 bases. The CDR3 is made up of 15 amino acids. Germline-derived CDR1 and CDR2 are MNHEY and SMNVEV (reference sequence). Construction of the TCR beta libraries employed iRepertoire HTBI primers in conjunction with Arm-PCR of CDR3 regions. TCRdb re-analysed the multiplex PCR reads in MiXCR, keeping a single row per CDR3 protein. This table holds roughly 430,000 distinct CDR3 sequences, about a sixth found once. These data are also associated with another study on T cells in Graves' hyperthyroidism and ophthalmopathy. Per that study: Most thyroid clonotypes expanded above 0.001 were also detected in blood. The authors' 13 V-J model separated ophthalmopathy from stable hyperthyroidism.

This TCR was recovered from a woman aged 30 to 39 with Graves disease. Sequenced material: peripheral blood mononuclear cells (PBMCs), taken at new diagnosis, from a patient treated with antithyroid drugs. The V call is TRBV27, the J call TRBJ2-7; no reliable D call. The CDR3 DNA reads TGTGCCAGCAGTCTGGCATGGGTCAGGCCCTACGAGCAGTACTTC. Encoded protein: CASSLAWVRPYEQYF.